The T cell receptor (beta chain) under discussion was sequenced for a study of blood T cell repertoires in COVID-19. Study-level background: PBMCs, B-cell-depleted T cells, or T cells provided the cDNA or gDNA that made up the material.

Sequenced by immunoSEQ multiplex PCR; TCRdb stores in-frame clones only, minus some. The sample lists fewer than 700,000 clones; about 89% were seen once. Trimming at V came to 5 bases and at J to 3 bases, leaving 3 bases not matched to a gene. The CDR3 is 13 residues long. V is TRBV12-3 or TRBV12-4 and J is TRBJ1-2, with 7 positions matching TRBD1. This TCR came from a woman between 45 and 60 years old with COVID-19, enrolled during active disease. Specimen: peripheral blood. CDR3 DNA sequence: TGTGCCAGCAGTAGGGGGCAGGACTATGGCTACACCTTC. Its protein is CASSRGQDYGYTF.